Each of the 11 T cell receptor beta chains below was sequenced from the same sample in a study of T cell clones after liver transplantation. Using immunoSEQ multiplex PCR, the repertoire was profiled, and TCRdb retains in-frame clones only, with some absent. The sample has 65,000 to 90,000 clones, roughly nine tenths seen once. The sequences come from CD4+ T cells from blood, collected before liver transplant. Receptors were obtained from a human donor who received a liver transplant.

The chain has TRBV11-3 and TRBJ2-7, with 7 positions matching TRBD1. V lost 0 bases to trimming and J lost 6 bases; unmatched junction nucleotides: 17. The CDR3 is made up of 18 amino acids. Germline V gene lookup returns CDR1 SGHNT and CDR2 YENEEA. In DNA form, the CDR3 reads TGTGCCAGCAGCTTAGATCCCCCCACAGGAAACCGGGACAGCGAGCAGTACTTC. Protein product: CASSLDPPTGNRDSEQYF.

The chain uses TRBV5-1 and TRBJ1-4, with D uncertain. This CDR3 spans 16 amino acids. Germline loops: CDR1 SGHRS, CDR2 YFSETQ. V lost 0 bases to trimming and J lost 3 bases, with 12 bases between them. The CDR3 DNA follows: TGCGCCAGCAGCTTGGAGCCGCCTCCCGCTAATGAAAAACTGTTTTTT. This codes for CASSLEPPPANEKLFF.

The rearrangement uses TRBV5-1 and TRBJ1-4; D remains ambiguous. Trimming removed 0 bases at V and 8 bases at J, with 8 bases between. CDR3 length: 13 residues. Germline loops: CDR1 SGHRS, CDR2 YFSETQ. The CDR3 coding sequence is TGCGCCAGCAGCTTGGGCCTAGGGGAAAAACTGTTTTTT. It is translated as CASSLGLGEKLFF. Supplemented by reference TRBV5-1 and TRBJ1-4, the full variable domain reads KAGVTQTPRYLIKTRGQQVTLSCSPISGHRSVSWYQQTPGQGLQFLFEYFSETQRNKGNFPGRFSGRQFSNSRSEMNVSTLELGDSALYLCASSLGLGEKLFFGSGTQLSVL.

The rearrangement uses TRBV7-8 and TRBJ1-5; D is perhaps TRBD1 (5 bases). The CDR3 consists of 17 residues. The germline V and J ends were trimmed by 3 bases and 6 bases, with 21 bases remaining between them. Germline CDR1 and CDR2: SGHVS and FQNEAQ. CDR3 bases: TGTGCCAGCAGCTTCCGGGGAGGGATTGTCACAGGTCAGCCCCAGCATTTT. Amino acid sequence: CASSFRGGIVTGQPQHF.

This clone has only one observation. This chain joins TRBV19 and TRBJ1-5; unclear D gene. The CDR3 has 16 residues. Germline CDR1 LNHDA, CDR2 SQIVND (reference sequence). V lost 5 bases and J lost 6, with 20 bases in between. The CDR3 DNA reads TGTGCCAGTAGTGAGATCCAGGTGCCGGTGAGTCAGCCCCAGCATTTT. Translation gives CASSEIQVPVSQPQHF.

The chain joins TRBV9 to TRBJ2-2; 7 nucleotides agree with TRBD2. CDR1 and CDR2 (germline): SGDLS, YYNGEE. J gave up 7 bases and V 3 bases, and 3 bases lay outside the gene matches. This CDR3 is 13 amino acids long. For the CDR3, the DNA is TGTGCCAGCAGCGCCGCTAGCGGCGGGGAGCTGTTTTTT. It yields the protein CASSAASGGELFF.

The gene calls are TRBV6-6 and TRBJ1-1, with D possibly matching TRBD1 (6 bases). The CDR3 is 13 amino acids. The V end lost 2 bases, the J end lost 5 bases, and 9 bases lay between the germline ends. Germline V gene sequence: CDR1 MNHNY, CDR2 SVGAGI (reference sequence). The CDR3, as DNA: TGTGCCAGCAGTTACAACAGGGAAACTGAAGCTTTCTTT. Amino acids: CASSYNRETEAFF.

V and J are TRBV2 and TRBJ1-4; D gene uncertain. The length of the CDR3 is 15 residues. The germline V gene has CDR1 SNHLY and CDR2 FYNNEI. V dropped 4 bases and J dropped 2 bases, with 11 bases sitting between them. DNA for the CDR3: TGTGCCAGCAGTGCCCCTTGGGGTACTAATGAAAAACTGTTTTTT. Its translation: CASSAPWGTNEKLFF.

The chain couples TRBV19 to TRBJ2-4; D ambiguous. The CDR3 is 13 amino acids. V lost 1 base and J 6 bases, leaving 7 bases between the germline ends. CDR1 and CDR2 (germline): LNHDA, SQIVND (reference sequence). The CDR3 here is CASSIGRANIQYF. In nucleotides, the CDR3 is TGTGCCAGTAGTATAGGACGGGCAAACATTCAGTACTTC.

V and J are TRBV2 and TRBJ1-2; D is unresolved. The germline V gene has CDR1 SNHLY and CDR2 FYNNEI. V gave up 4 bases and J gave up 6 bases, with 9 bases separating them. The CDR3 runs 12 residues. The CDR3 reads CASSVSVDGYTF. CDR3 bases: TGTGCCAGCAGTGTGTCAGTAGATGGCTACACCTTC.

This chain joins TRBV5-4 and TRBJ2-3; 13 positions agree with TRBD2. V lost 4 bases and J lost 2; bases outside the gene matches: 4. This CDR3 region has 16 residues. Germline V gives CDR1 SGHNT, CDR2 YYREEE (reference sequence). The CDR3 nucleotides are TGTGCCAGCAGCCGGGGGACTAGCGGGGACACAGATACGCAGTATTTT. It codes for CASSRGTSGDTDTQYF.